This T cell receptor (beta chain) is drawn from a study of blood T cell repertoires in COVID-19. The method was immunoSEQ multiplex PCR; TCRdb's version includes in-frame clones alone and lacks a portion of them. Of roughly 58,000 clones listed, about 88% are singletons. Germline values: CDR1 SQVTM, CDR2 ANQGSEA. The CDR3 contains 12 residues. Trimming removed 3 bases at V and 2 bases at J, with 7 bases between. The chain carries TRBV29-1 and TRBJ1-1; D ambiguous. The TCR originated in a man between 65 and 85 years old with active COVID-19. Sequencing was carried out using peripheral blood. CDR3: CSVDKSNTEAFF. CDR3 DNA: TGCAGCGTTGACAAATCAAACACTGAAGCTTTCTTT. Together with reference TRBV29-1 and TRBJ1-1, the CDR3 gives the full variable domain: SAVISQKPSRDICQRGTSLTIQCQVDSQVTMMFWYRQQPGQSLTLIATANQGSEATYESGFVIDKFPISRPNLTFSTLTVSNMSPEDSSIYLCSVDKSNTEAFFGQGTRLTVV.